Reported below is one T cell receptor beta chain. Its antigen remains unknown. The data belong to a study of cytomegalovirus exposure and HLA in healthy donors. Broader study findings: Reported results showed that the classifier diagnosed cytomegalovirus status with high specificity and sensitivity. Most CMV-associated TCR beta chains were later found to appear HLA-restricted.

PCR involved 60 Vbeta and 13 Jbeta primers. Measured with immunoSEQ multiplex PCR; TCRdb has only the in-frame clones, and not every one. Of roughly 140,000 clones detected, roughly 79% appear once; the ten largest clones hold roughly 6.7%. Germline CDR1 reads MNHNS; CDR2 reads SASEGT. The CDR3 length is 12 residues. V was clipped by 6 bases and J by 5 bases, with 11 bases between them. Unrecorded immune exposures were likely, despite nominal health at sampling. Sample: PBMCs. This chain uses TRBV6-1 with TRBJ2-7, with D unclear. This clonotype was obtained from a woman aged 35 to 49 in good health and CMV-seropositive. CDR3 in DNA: TGTGCCAGCAGCGCGTATTTGGACGAGCAGTACTTC. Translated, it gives CASSAYLDEQYF.